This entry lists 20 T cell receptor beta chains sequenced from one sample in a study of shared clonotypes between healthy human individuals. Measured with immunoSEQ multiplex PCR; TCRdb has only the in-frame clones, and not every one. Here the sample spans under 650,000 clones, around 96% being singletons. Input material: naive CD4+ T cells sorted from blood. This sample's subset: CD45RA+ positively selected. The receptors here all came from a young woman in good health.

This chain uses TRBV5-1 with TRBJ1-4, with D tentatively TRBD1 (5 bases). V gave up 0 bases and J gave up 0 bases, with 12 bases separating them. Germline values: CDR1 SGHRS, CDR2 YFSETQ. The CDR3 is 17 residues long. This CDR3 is CASSLAGGAATNEKLFF. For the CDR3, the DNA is TGCGCCAGCAGCTTGGCCGGGGGAGCAGCAACTAATGAAAAACTGTTTTTT.

This CDR3 reads CASSQGQGAGETQYF. The CDR3 DNA is TGTGCCAGCTCCCAGGGACAGGGGGCTGGAGAGACCCAGTACTTC. The V call is TRBV18, the J call TRBJ2-5, with 12 nucleotides matching TRBD1. With 6 bases clipped from V and 4 bases from J, the junction kept 6 bases outside the gene matches. This CDR3 contains 15 residues. Germline-derived CDR1 and CDR2 are KGHSH and LQKENI. Full variable domain (rest looked up from reference TRBV18 and TRBJ2-5): NAGVMQNPRHLVRRRGQEARLRCSPMKGHSHVYWYRQLPEEGLKFMVYLQKENIIDESGMPKERFSAEFPKEGPSILRIQQVVRGDSAAYFCASSQGQGAGETQYFGPGTRLLVL.

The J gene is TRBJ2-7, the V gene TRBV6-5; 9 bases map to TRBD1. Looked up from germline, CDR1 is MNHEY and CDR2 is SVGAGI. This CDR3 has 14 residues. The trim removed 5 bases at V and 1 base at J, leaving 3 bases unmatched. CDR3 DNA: TGTGCCAGCAGTGCCGGGACAGGGTCCTACGAGCAGTACTTC. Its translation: CASSAGTGSYEQYF.

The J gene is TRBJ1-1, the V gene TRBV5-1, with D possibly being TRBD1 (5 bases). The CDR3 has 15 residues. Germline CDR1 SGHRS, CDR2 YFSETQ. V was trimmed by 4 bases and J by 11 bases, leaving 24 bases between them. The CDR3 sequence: CASSLGQGTRFGAFF. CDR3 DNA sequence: TGCGCCAGCAGCCTCGGTCAGGGAACCCGATTTGGCGCTTTCTTT. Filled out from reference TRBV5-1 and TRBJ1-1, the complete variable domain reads KAGVTQTPRYLIKTRGQQVTLSCSPISGHRSVSWYQQTPGQGLQFLFEYFSETQRNKGNFPGRFSGRQFSNSRSEMNVSTLELGDSALYLCASSLGQGTRFGAFFGQGTRLTVV.

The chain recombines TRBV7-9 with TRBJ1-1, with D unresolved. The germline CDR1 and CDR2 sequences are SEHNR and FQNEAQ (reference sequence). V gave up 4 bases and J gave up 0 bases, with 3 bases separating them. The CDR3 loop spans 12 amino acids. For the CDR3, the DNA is TGTGCCAGCAGCTCCGTGAACACTGAAGCTTTCTTT. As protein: CASSSVNTEAFF.

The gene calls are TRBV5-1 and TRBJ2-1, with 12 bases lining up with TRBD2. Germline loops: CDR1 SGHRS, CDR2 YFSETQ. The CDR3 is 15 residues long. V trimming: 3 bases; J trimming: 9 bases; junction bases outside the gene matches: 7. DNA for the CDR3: TGCGCCAGCAGCTCGCTGACTAGCGGGAGTTTTGAGCAGTTCTTC. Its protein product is CASSSLTSGSFEQFF. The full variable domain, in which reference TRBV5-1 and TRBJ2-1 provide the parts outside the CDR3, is KAGVTQTPRYLIKTRGQQVTLSCSPISGHRSVSWYQQTPGQGLQFLFEYFSETQRNKGNFPGRFSGRQFSNSRSEMNVSTLELGDSALYLCASSSLTSGSFEQFFGPGTRLTVL.

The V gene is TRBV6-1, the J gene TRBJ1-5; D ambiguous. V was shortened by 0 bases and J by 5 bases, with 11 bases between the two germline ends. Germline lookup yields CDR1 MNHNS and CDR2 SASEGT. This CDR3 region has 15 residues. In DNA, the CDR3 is TGTGCCAGCAGTGAAGCGAGTCCCGGGGATCAGCCCCAGCATTTT. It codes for CASSEASPGDQPQHF.

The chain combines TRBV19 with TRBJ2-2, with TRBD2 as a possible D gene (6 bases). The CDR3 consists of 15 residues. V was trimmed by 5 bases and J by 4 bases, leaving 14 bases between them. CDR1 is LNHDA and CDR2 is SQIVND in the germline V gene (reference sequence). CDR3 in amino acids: CASSPLARGTGELFF. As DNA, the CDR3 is TGTGCCAGTAGTCCTCTAGCGCGGGGCACCGGGGAGCTGTTTTTT. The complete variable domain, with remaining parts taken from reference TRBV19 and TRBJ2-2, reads DGGITQSPKYLFRKEGQNVTLSCEQNLNHDAMYWYRQDPGQGLRLIYYSQIVNDFQKGDIAEGYSVSREKKESFPLTVTSAQKNPTAFYLCASSPLARGTGELFFGEGSRLTVL.

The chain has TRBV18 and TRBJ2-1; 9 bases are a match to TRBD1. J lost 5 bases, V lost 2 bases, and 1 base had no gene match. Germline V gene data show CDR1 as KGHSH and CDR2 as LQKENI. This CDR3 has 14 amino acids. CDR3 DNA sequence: TGTGCCAGCTCACCAGACAGGGGGAACAATGAGCAGTTCTTC. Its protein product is CASSPDRGNNEQFF.

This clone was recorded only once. Here the CDR3 reads CASSLMIRGRNYGYTF. The CDR3 bases are TGTGCCAGCAGCTTAATGATCAGGGGGCGAAACTATGGCTACACCTTC. The chain carries TRBV7-9 and TRBJ1-2, with 8 bases that match TRBD1. This CDR3 contains 16 residues. Germline V gene sequence: CDR1 SEHNR, CDR2 FQNEAQ (reference sequence). The junction had 7 bases not matched to a gene; V was cut back by 2 bases and J by 2 bases.

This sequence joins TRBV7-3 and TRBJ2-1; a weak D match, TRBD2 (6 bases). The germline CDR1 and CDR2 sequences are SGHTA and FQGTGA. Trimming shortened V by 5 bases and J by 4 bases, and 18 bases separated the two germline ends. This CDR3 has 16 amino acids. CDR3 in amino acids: CASSLGSSAGYNEQFF. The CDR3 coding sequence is TGTGCCAGCAGCCTCGGGTCCTCGGCGGGGTACAATGAGCAGTTCTTC.

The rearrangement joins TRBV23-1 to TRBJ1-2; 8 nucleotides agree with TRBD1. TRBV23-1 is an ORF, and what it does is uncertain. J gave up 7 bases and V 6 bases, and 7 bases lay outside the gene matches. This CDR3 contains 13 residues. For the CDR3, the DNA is TGCGCCAGCAGCCCGGACAGGGTCCGTGGCTACACCTTC. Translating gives CASSPDRVRGYTF.

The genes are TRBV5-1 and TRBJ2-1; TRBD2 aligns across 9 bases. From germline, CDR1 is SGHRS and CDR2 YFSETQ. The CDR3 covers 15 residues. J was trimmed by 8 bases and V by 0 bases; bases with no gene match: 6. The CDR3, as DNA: TGCGCCAGCAGCTTGGCTAGCGGGATGAGGTATGAGCAGTTCTTC. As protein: CASSLASGMRYEQFF.

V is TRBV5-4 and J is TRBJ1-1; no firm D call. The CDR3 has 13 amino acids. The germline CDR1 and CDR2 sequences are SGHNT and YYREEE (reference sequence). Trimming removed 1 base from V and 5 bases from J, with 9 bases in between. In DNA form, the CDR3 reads TGTGCCAGCAGCTTGCCTCATCTAACTGAAGCTTTCTTT. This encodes CASSLPHLTEAFF.

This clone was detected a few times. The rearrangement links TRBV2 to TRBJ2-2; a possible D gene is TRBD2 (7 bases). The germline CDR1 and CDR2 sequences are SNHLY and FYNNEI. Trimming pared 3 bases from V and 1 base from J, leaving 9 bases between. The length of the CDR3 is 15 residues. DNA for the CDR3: TGTGCCAGCAGTGAGGGGGGGCGGAACACCGGGGAGCTGTTTTTT. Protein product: CASSEGGRNTGELFF. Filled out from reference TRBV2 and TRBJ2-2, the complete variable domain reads EPEVTQTPSHQVTQMGQEVILRCVPISNHLYFYWYRQILGQKVEFLVSFYNNEISEKSEIFDDQFSVERPDGSNFTLKIRSTKLEDSAMYFCASSEGGRNTGELFFGEGSRLTVL.

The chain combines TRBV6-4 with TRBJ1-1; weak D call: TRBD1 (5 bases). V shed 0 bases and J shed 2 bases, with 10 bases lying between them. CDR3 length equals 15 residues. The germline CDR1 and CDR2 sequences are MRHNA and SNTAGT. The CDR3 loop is CASSDSSGGNTEAFF. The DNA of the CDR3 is TGTGCCAGCAGTGACTCATCGGGGGGAAACACTGAAGCTTTCTTT.

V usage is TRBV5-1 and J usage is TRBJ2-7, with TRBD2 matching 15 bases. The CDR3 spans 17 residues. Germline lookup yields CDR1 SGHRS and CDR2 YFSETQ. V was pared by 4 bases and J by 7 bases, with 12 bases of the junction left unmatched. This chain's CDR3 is CASSPREGLAGGGEQYF. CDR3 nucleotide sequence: TGCGCCAGCAGCCCCCGCGAGGGACTAGCGGGAGGCGGTGAGCAGTACTTC.

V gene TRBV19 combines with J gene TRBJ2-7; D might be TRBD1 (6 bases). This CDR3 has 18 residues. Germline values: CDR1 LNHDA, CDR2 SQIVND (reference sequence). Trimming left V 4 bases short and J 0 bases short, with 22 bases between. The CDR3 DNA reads TGTGCCAGTAGTAACAGGGTTGGAAAGGGTGGATCCTCCTACGAGCAGTACTTC. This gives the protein CASSNRVGKGGSSYEQYF.

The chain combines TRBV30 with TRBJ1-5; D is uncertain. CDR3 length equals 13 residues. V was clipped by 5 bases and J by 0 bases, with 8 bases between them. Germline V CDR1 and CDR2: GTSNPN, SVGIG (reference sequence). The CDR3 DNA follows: TGTGCCTGGGGTGATAATAGCAATCAGCCCCAGCATTTT. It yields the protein CAWGDNSNQPQHF.

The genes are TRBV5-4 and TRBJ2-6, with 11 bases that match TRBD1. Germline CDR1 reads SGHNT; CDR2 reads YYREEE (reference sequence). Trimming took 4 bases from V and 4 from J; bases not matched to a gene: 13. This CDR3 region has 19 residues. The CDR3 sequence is CASSPPFRDRGAGANVLTF. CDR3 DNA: TGTGCCAGCAGCCCCCCATTCCGGGACAGGGGGGCAGGGGCCAACGTCCTGACTTTC.